Listed here are 31 T cell receptor beta chains from one sample, sequenced in a study of T cells expressing NK-cell markers (dated by TCRdb to the early 2020s). Libraries were constructed by 5' RACE. Sequencing used an Illumina HiSeq 2000. TCRdb reprocessed the reads and provides one entry for every CDR3 protein sequence; no DNA is given. The table of this sample itemizes tens of thousands of distinct CDR3 sequences. Of the sample, approximately 60% falls within the top ten clones. The specimen was blood T cells: a sorted CD56 or NKG2C T cell subset, CD4+ or CD8+ T cells, or bulk PBMC T cells (not recorded which). These receptors were collected from a woman between 18 and 70 years old in good health.

This CDR3 is CSVELLPGQGTSGNTIYF. The chain joins TRBV29-1 to TRBJ1-3; TCRdb indicates TRBD1, and absent DNA this call remains unverified. This CDR3 region has 18 residues. Germline CDR1 reads SQVTM; CDR2 reads ANQGSEA. Filled out from reference TRBV29-1 and TRBJ1-3, the complete variable domain reads SAVISQKPSRDICQRGTSLTIQCQVDSQVTMMFWYRQQPGQSLTLIATANQGSEATYESGFVIDKFPISRPNLTFSTLTVSNMSPEDSSIYLCSVELLPGQGTSGNTIYFGEGSWLTVV.

This chain joins TRBV6-5 and TRBJ1-3. This CDR3 region has 15 residues. Germline V gene data show CDR1 as MNHEY and CDR2 as SVGAGI. The CDR3: CASSYRQARGNTIYF.

The rearrangement uses TRBV7-9 and TRBJ2-3; TCRdb selects TRBD2, and the lack of DNA leaves this call unchecked. The CDR3 is 16 amino acids. CDR1 SEHNR and CDR2 FQNEAQ come from the germline V gene (reference sequence). This CDR3 reads CASRDPAGVSSDTQYF.

The gene calls are TRBV5-1 and TRBJ2-3; no DNA is available, so the TRBD1 call from TCRdb remains unchecked. This CDR3 region has 19 residues. CDR1 is SGHRS and CDR2 is YFSETQ in the germline V gene. The CDR3 here is CASSLVETGQGLWADTQYF.

The V and J genes are TRBV11-2 and TRBJ2-1; as DNA is missing, the TRBD2 call by TCRdb cannot be tested. This CDR3 is 15 amino acids long. CDR1 is SGHAT and CDR2 is FQNNGV in the germline V gene. CDR3 residues: CASSLEAGPYNEQFF.

This chain links TRBV12-3 or TRBV12-4 with TRBJ2-3; lacking DNA, the TRBD2 call made by TCRdb goes unchecked. The CDR3 covers 15 residues. The CDR3 protein is CASSLTSESTDTQYF.

V and J are TRBV7-9 and TRBJ1-2. Germline-derived CDR1 and CDR2 are SEHNR and FQNEAQ (reference sequence). The CDR3 loop spans 13 amino acids. CDR3 residues: CASSYKGSYGYTF.

CDR3 sequence reads: CASGAGAQYNEQFF. The chain carries TRBV12-3 or TRBV12-4 and TRBJ2-1; TCRdb indicates TRBD2, and absent DNA this call remains unverified. The CDR3 length is 14 residues.

CDR3 sequence reads: CASSKSGEYNEQFF. The chain employs TRBV6-1 and TRBJ2-1. The germline gives CDR1 MNHNS, CDR2 SASEGT. This CDR3 has 14 amino acids.

The J gene is TRBJ1-3, the V gene TRBV20-1. The CDR3 runs 19 residues. Germline V lookup: CDR1 DFQATT, CDR2 SNEGSKA (reference sequence). The CDR3: CSARDLNGWMGNSGNTIYF.

The chain couples TRBV7-9 to TRBJ2-3. This CDR3 spans 11 amino acids. Germline V gene lookup returns CDR1 SEHNR and CDR2 FQNEAQ (reference sequence). The CDR3 loop is CASSLADTQYF.

The chain combines TRBV27 with TRBJ2-7. This CDR3 has 13 residues. Germline CDR1 and CDR2: MNHEY and SMNVEV (reference sequence). The CDR3: CASSLSPTYEQYF.

The chain's CDR3 is CSAGGLAEHYNEQFF. V and J are TRBV20-1 and TRBJ2-1; without DNA, the TCRdb call of TRBD2 cannot be checked. This CDR3 comprises 15 residues. Germline assignment: CDR1 DFQATT and CDR2 SNEGSKA (reference sequence).

J is TRBJ2-2 and V is TRBV6-1; TCRdb indicates TRBD2, and absent DNA this call remains unverified. Germline V lookup: CDR1 MNHNS, CDR2 SASEGT. The CDR3 runs 17 residues. CDR3 protein: CASSALAGGLNTGELFF.

The chain links TRBV4-1 to TRBJ1-5; TCRdb proposes TRBD1, but this gene call is untestable without DNA. This CDR3 is 15 amino acids long. Germline V gives CDR1 MGHRA, CDR2 YSYEKL. The CDR3 loop is CASSPGQGGYQPQHF.

The chain recombines TRBV24-1 with TRBJ2-7. CDR3 length: 15 amino acids. Germline values: CDR1 KGHDR, CDR2 SFDVKD. CDR3 sequence: CATMDGYGLSYEQYF.

The J gene is TRBJ2-2, the V gene TRBV18; the D call from TCRdb, TRBD1, cannot be confirmed without DNA. The CDR3 contains 16 residues. Germline V CDR1 and CDR2: KGHSH, LQKENI. CDR3 sequence reads: CASSREDSPNTGELFF.

This chain uses TRBV12-3 or TRBV12-4 with TRBJ2-2; checking the TCRdb D call of TRBD2 is not possible without DNA. The CDR3 covers 16 residues. The CDR3 loop reads CASSSRHGQGTGELFF.

The chain has TRBV9 and TRBJ2-2. Germline assignment: CDR1 SGDLS and CDR2 YYNGEE. This CDR3 has 14 amino acids. The CDR3 is CASSAGAVAGELFF.

This sequence joins TRBV20-1 and TRBJ2-1; lacking DNA, the TRBD1 call made by TCRdb goes unchecked. The CDR3 covers 15 residues. Germline CDR1 DFQATT, CDR2 SNEGSKA (reference sequence). The CDR3 is CSARILAGDLNEQFF.

The rearrangement joins TRBV9 to TRBJ2-3; TCRdb proposes TRBD1, but this gene call is untestable without DNA. Germline CDR1 SGDLS, CDR2 YYNGEE. The CDR3 has 14 amino acids. The CDR3 sequence is CASAPGTGIDTQYF.

The chain links TRBV29-1 to TRBJ2-5; TCRdb proposes TRBD1, but this gene call is untestable without DNA. Germline CDR1 reads SQVTM; CDR2 reads ANQGSEA. This CDR3 comprises 14 residues. The CDR3 spells CSVAHTGTQETQYF.

J is TRBJ1-1 and V is TRBV6-1. This CDR3 is 16 amino acids long. The V gene's germline CDR1 is MNHNS and CDR2 SASEGT. The chain's CDR3 is CASSEGASSEGTEAFF.

The chain links TRBV7-9 to TRBJ2-1; TCRdb proposes TRBD1, but this gene call is untestable without DNA. The CDR3 has 15 residues. Germline V gives CDR1 SEHNR, CDR2 FQNEAQ (reference sequence). Here the CDR3 reads CASSLGVRGRDEQFF.

The rearrangement joins TRBV28 to TRBJ2-3. This CDR3 is built from 14 residues. Germline values: CDR1 MDHEN, CDR2 SYDVKM. CDR3 in amino acids: CASSFLPDTDTQYF. The complete variable domain, with remaining parts taken from reference TRBV28 and TRBJ2-3, reads DVKVTQSSRYLVKRTGEKVFLECVQDMDHENMFWYRQDPGLGLRLIYFSYDVKMKEKGDIPEGYSVSREKKERFSLILESASTNQTSMYLCASSFLPDTDTQYFGPGTRLTVL.

The chain employs TRBV6-1 and TRBJ1-5. Germline values: CDR1 MNHNS, CDR2 SASEGT. The CDR3 totals 15 residues. The CDR3 loop is CASTETFDSNQPQHF.

This CDR3 reads CATSDPKIGQGPYNEQFF. The chain is built from TRBV24-1 and TRBJ2-1; TCRdb indicates TRBD1, and absent DNA this call remains unverified. The CDR3 contains 18 residues. Germline V lookup: CDR1 KGHDR, CDR2 SFDVKD.

The chain combines TRBV20-1 with TRBJ2-7; the D call from TCRdb, TRBD2, cannot be confirmed without DNA. The CDR3 consists of 13 residues. Per germline, CDR1 DFQATT and CDR2 SNEGSKA (reference sequence). The CDR3 reads CSASPADPYEQYF.

CDR3 protein: CASSFGQGGRGEQFF. This chain uses TRBV7-9 with TRBJ2-1; no DNA is available, so the TRBD1 call from TCRdb remains unchecked. CDR1 is SEHNR, CDR2 FQNEAQ, per germline (reference sequence). This CDR3 region has 15 residues.

The chain recombines TRBV20-1 with TRBJ2-7; without DNA, the TCRdb call of TRBD2 cannot be checked. CDR3 length: 15 residues. CDR1 is DFQATT and CDR2 is SNEGSKA in the germline V gene (reference sequence). CDR3 sequence: CSASRLAESSYEQYF.

This chain's CDR3 is CASSPGGTVPPDTQYF. The V gene is TRBV9, the J gene TRBJ2-3; the D gene TCRdb calls, TRBD1, cannot be checked with no DNA. Germline CDR1 reads SGDLS; CDR2 reads YYNGEE. The CDR3 is 16 residues long.